These 4 T cell receptor beta chains were all obtained from the same sample, sequenced in a study of identical twins. TCRdb passed the 5' RACE reads through MiXCR, listing each CDR3 protein once. This sample carries roughly 200,000 distinct CDR3 sequences, around a sixth of them seen once, and the ten largest clones take roughly two fifths. The data were also submitted as part of a second study, on T cells expressing NK-cell markers.

The sample taken for sequencing was CD8+ T cells sorted from blood. The receptors were gathered from a woman aged 18 to 35 in good health.

This clonotype was seen only a few times. The chain is built from TRBV7-9 and TRBJ2-3; TRBD1 might be the D (5 bases). The CDR3 spans 12 residues. Germline CDR1 SEHNR, CDR2 FQNEAQ (reference sequence). With 4 bases removed from V and 4 bases from J, the gap between germline ends came to 6 bases. The CDR3 nucleotides read TGTGCCAGCAGCTCGACAGCAGATACGCAGTATTTT. Its translation: CASSSTADTQYF.

The table lists this clonotype with a few counts. The chain has TRBV29-1 and TRBJ2-1; 8 bases are a match to TRBD2. This CDR3 is 14 amino acids long. V lost 6 bases and J lost 6; bases outside the gene matches: 10. CDR1 SQVTM and CDR2 ANQGSEA come from the germline V gene. CDR3 region: CSVSRVGLGNEQFF. CDR3 sequence (DNA): TGCAGCGTCTCGAGGGTGGGACTAGGCAATGAGCAGTTCTTC.

In this sample, this clonotype turned up once. The rearrangement uses TRBV6-2 or TRBV6-3 and TRBJ2-1; no definite D call. The CDR3 is 14 residues long. In germline, CDR1 is MNHEY, CDR2 SVGEGT. The ends were cut back, 2 bases at V and 9 bases at J, with 14 bases in the middle. CDR3 nucleotide sequence: TGTGCCAGCAGTTACCTGGGCCCACCCACTGAGCAGTTCTTC. Protein sequence: CASSYLGPPTEQFF.

This clonotype showed up just a few times. This rearrangement joins TRBV20-1 to TRBJ2-7; TRBD1 is a possible D gene (6 bases). The ends were cut back, 0 bases at V and 2 bases at J, with 8 bases in the middle. CDR3 length: 13 amino acids. CDR1 and CDR2 from the germline V gene are DFQATT and SNEGSKA (reference sequence). CDR3 sequence (DNA): TGCAGTGCTAGAGAAGGGGGAACCTACGAGCAGTACTTC. It specifies CSAREGGTYEQYF.